The 17 T cell receptor beta chains presented below share a single source sample, sequenced in a study of glioma-infiltrating T cells after dendritic cell vaccination. Time point: after dendritic cell vaccination, including at tumor progression/relapse. Assay used: immunoSEQ multiplex PCR; TCRdb lists only in-frame clones, some missing. The table includes some 90,000 clones, approximately 78% detected once. The sample in question was blood, obtained after dendritic cell vaccination. Every receptor here comes from a human donor with glioblastoma.

This clone showed up just a few times. The chain links TRBV7-7 to TRBJ1-2; D remains unclear. Germline-derived CDR1 and CDR2 are SSHAT and FNYEAQ (reference sequence). This CDR3 comprises 16 residues. The V and J ends lost 1 base and 8 bases respectively, with 20 bases between them. The chain's CDR3 is CASSLEGWREDGGYTF. As DNA, the CDR3 is TGTGCCAGCAGCTTAGAAGGTTGGAGGGAGGACGGGGGCTACACCTTC.

The rearrangement uses TRBV19 and TRBJ1-6; possible D gene TRBD1, 5 bases. V was trimmed by 3 bases and J by 9 bases, leaving 18 bases between them. CDR1 LNHDA and CDR2 SQIVND come from the germline V gene (reference sequence). The CDR3 is made up of 16 amino acids. The CDR3 reads CASSIAPGLYRSPLHF. The CDR3 DNA is TGTGCCAGTAGTATTGCCCCAGGGTTGTATCGTTCACCCCTCCACTTT.

Remarks on this clone: The same CDR3 can be traced to other DNA sequences in this sample. The chain links TRBV5-1 to TRBJ1-1, with D uncertain. V was clipped by 0 bases and J by 1 base, with 7 bases between them. The CDR3 is made up of 14 amino acids. Germline CDR1 and CDR2: SGHRS and YFSETQ. CDR3 sequence: CASSLAVSNTEAFF. CDR3 in DNA: TGCGCCAGCAGCTTGGCCGTCTCGAACACTGAAGCTTTCTTT.

The chain links TRBV6-6 to TRBJ1-2, with TRBD1 matching over 7 bases. CDR3 length equals 15 residues. Per the germline V gene, CDR1 is MNHNY and CDR2 is SVGAGI (reference sequence). V dropped 8 bases and J dropped 3; count of bases not matched to a gene: 12. The CDR3 DNA reads as TGTGCCAGCGAAAAAAGACTAACAGGGGACTATGGCTACACCTTC. It encodes CASEKRLTGDYGYTF.

The rearrangement joins TRBV7-9 to TRBJ1-5; perhaps TRBD1 as D (6 bases). CDR3 length: 17 amino acids. Germline V gene data show CDR1 as SEHNR and CDR2 as FQNEAQ (reference sequence). Trimming shortened V by 5 bases and J by 0 bases, and 17 bases separated the two germline ends. CDR3 sequence reads: CASSPSGGAGSNQPQHF. In DNA form, the CDR3 reads TGTGCCAGCAGCCCTTCGGGGGGGGCAGGTAGCAATCAGCCCCAGCATTTT.

To note about this clone: Other DNA sequences in the same sample also yield this CDR3. J is TRBJ1-2 and V is TRBV15; 10 nucleotides line up with TRBD1. Germline trimming cut 3 bases from V and 8 bases from J; bases unmatched to any gene: 6. Germline V gene data show CDR1 as LNHNV and CDR2 as YYDKDF (reference sequence). The CDR3 extends over 14 amino acids. The DNA for the CDR3 is TGTGCCACCAGCAGGGGACAGGGGACTGGGGGCTACACCTTC. Its translation: CATSRGQGTGGYTF.

This chain uses TRBV6-1 with TRBJ2-7; TRBD1 agrees at 8 bases. V was pared by 10 bases and J by 4 bases, with 9 bases of the junction left unmatched. CDR1 and CDR2 from the germline V gene are MNHNS and SASEGT. This CDR3 is built from 13 residues. The CDR3 region has the DNA TGTGCCACCAAGGACAGGGCATCGTACGAGCAGTACTTC. It specifies CATKDRASYEQYF.

The rearrangement links TRBV14 to TRBJ1-1; D remains unclear. Germline CDR1 reads SGHDN; CDR2 reads FVKESK. Deletions cut 0 bases from V and 0 bases from J, with 14 bases between. The CDR3 extends over 17 amino acids. Here the CDR3 DNA reads TGTGCCAGCAGCCAAGATGGCGGGGATCATATGAACACTGAAGCTTTCTTT. It encodes CASSQDGGDHMNTEAFF.

CDR3 region: CASSVGGGASQETQYF. CDR3 DNA: TGTGCCAGCAGCGTCGGCGGGGGGGCCTCCCAAGAGACCCAGTACTTC. The chain has TRBV9 and TRBJ2-5; 9 bases line up with TRBD2. With V trimmed by 2 bases and J by 1 base, 6 bases remained unmatched. The CDR3 contains 16 residues. Per germline, CDR1 SGDLS and CDR2 YYNGEE.

This chain uses TRBV11-2 with TRBJ2-1; D is uncertain. CDR1 and CDR2 (germline): SGHAT, FQNNGV. Trimming cost V 2 bases and J 12 bases, with 20 bases left between them. CDR3 size: 15 residues. DNA of the CDR3: TGTGCCAGCAGCTTACGAGTACTACTTGAGCGAGGGCAGTTCTTC. Its protein product is CASSLRVLLERGQFF.

This clone has just one count. This rearrangement joins TRBV19 to TRBJ1-2; D may be TRBD1 (6 bases). CDR1 LNHDA and CDR2 SQIVND come from the germline V gene (reference sequence). The CDR3 has 13 amino acids. V dropped 8 bases and J dropped 8 bases, with 18 bases sitting between them. The CDR3 reads CASGDATGYGYTF. The CDR3 DNA is TGTGCCAGTGGGGACGCTACAGGGTACGGCTACACCTTC.

The chain links TRBV30 to TRBJ1-2, with 9 bases that match TRBD1. There are 13 residues in the CDR3. CDR1 is GTSNPN, CDR2 SVGIG, per germline (reference sequence). Trimming at V came to 8 bases and at J to 1 base, leaving 5 bases not matched to a gene. The CDR3 DNA is TGTGCCGGACGACAGGGGGTTAACTATGGCTACACCTTC. Translating it yields CAGRQGVNYGYTF.

The chain recombines TRBV6-1 with TRBJ2-7; D unclear. This CDR3 comprises 13 residues. Trimming shortened V by 2 bases and J by 3 bases, and 8 bases separated the two germline ends. CDR1 MNHNS and CDR2 SASEGT come from the germline V gene. Written as DNA, the CDR3 is TGTGCCAGCAGTGAAAACAGTATCTACGAGCAGTACTTC. It codes for CASSENSIYEQYF.

The V gene is TRBV2, the J gene TRBJ1-2; the match to TRBD1 covers 7 bases. This CDR3 contains 14 residues. Germline CDR1 SNHLY, CDR2 FYNNEI. After removal of 7 bases from V and 6 bases from J, the junction contained 11 bases not matched to a gene. The CDR3 reads CASTEDRPLDGYTF. The CDR3 nucleotides read TGTGCCAGCACCGAGGACAGGCCTTTAGATGGCTACACCTTC. Supplemented by reference TRBV2 and TRBJ1-2, the full variable domain reads EPEVTQTPSHQVTQMGQEVILRCVPISNHLYFYWYRQILGQKVEFLVSFYNNEISEKSEIFDDQFSVERPDGSNFTLKIRSTKLEDSAMYFCASTEDRPLDGYTFGSGTRLTVV.

J is TRBJ2-2 and V is TRBV6-5; 7 bases map to TRBD1. In germline, CDR1 is MNHEY, CDR2 SVGAGI. With 6 bases clipped from V and 1 base from J, the junction kept 2 bases outside the gene matches. This CDR3 contains 14 residues. CDR3 nucleotide sequence: TGTGCCAGCAGGCGGACAGGGAACACCGGGGAGCTGTTTTTT. Translation gives CASRRTGNTGELFF.

The J gene is TRBJ2-5, the V gene TRBV9, with 7 positions matching TRBD2. CDR3 length: 17 amino acids. Germline values: CDR1 SGDLS, CDR2 YYNGEE. V trimming: 3 bases; J trimming: 1 base; junction bases outside the gene matches: 12. The DNA of the CDR3 is TGTGCCAGCAGCGAGGGAGGGACCCCACACCTCCAAGAGACCCAGTACTTC. Translation: CASSEGGTPHLQETQYF.

The chain employs TRBV7-2 and TRBJ2-6; possible D gene TRBD1, 5 bases. Germline V gene sequence: CDR1 SGHTA, CDR2 FQGNSA. V was shortened by 3 bases and J by 2 bases, with 11 bases between the two germline ends. The CDR3 totals 16 residues. CDR3 loop: CASSLSRGTGANVLTF. CDR3 DNA sequence: TGTGCCAGCAGCTTGAGTAGGGGAACTGGGGCCAACGTCCTGACTTTC.